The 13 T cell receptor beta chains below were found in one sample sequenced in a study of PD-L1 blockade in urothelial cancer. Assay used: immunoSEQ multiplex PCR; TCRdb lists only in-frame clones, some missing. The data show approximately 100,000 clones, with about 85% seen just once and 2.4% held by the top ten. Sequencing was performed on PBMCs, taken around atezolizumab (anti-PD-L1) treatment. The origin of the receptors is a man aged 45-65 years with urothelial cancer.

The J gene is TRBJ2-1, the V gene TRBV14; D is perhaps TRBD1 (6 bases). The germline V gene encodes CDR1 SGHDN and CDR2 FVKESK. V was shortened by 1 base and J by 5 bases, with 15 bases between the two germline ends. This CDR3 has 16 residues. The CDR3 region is CASSQALNRVHNEQFF. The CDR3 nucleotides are TGTGCCAGCAGCCAAGCTTTGAACAGGGTGCACAATGAGCAGTTCTTC.

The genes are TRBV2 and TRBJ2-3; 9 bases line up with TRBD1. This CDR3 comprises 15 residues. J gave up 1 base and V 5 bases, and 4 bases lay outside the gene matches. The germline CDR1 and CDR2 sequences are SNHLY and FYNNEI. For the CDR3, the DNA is TGTGCCAGCAGTCACCGGGACAGGGGCACAGATACGCAGTATTTT. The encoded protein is CASSHRDRGTDTQYF.

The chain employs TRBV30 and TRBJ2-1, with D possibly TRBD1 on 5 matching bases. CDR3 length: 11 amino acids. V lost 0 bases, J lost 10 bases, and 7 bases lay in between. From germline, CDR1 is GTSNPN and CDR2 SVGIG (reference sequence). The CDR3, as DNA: TGTGCCTGGAGTGTGGGGCGGGAGCAGTTCTTC. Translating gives CAWSVGREQFF.

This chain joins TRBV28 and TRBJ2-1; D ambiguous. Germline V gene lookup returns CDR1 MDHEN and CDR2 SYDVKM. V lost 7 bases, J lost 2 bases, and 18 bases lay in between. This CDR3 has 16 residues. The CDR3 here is CASTSSPPTTYNEQFF. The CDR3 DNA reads TGTGCCAGCACCTCAAGTCCGCCCACTACCTACAATGAGCAGTTCTTC.

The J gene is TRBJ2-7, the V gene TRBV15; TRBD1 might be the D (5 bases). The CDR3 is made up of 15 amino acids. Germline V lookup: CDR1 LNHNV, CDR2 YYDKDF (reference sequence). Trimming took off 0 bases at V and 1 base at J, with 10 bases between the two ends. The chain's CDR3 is CATSREGQKSYEQYF. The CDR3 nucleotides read TGTGCCACCAGCAGAGAGGGGCAAAAATCCTACGAGCAGTACTTC.

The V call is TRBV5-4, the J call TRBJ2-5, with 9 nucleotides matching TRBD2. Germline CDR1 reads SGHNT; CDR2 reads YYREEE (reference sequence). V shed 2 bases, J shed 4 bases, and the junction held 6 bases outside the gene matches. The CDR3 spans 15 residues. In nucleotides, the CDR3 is TGTGCCAGCAGCTTTGGCGGGAGGGCCAGAGAGACCCAGTACTTC. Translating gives CASSFGGRARETQYF.

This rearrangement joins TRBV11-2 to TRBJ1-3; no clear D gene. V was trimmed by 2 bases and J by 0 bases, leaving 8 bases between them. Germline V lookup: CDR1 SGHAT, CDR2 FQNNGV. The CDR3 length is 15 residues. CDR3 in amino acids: CASSLRGNSGNTIYF. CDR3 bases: TGTGCCAGCAGCTTACGAGGAAACTCTGGAAACACCATATATTTT.

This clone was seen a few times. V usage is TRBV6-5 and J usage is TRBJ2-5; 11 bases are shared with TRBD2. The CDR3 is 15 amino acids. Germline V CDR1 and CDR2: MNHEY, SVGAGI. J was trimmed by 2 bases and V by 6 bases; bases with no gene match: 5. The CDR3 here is CASRVAGGAQETQYF. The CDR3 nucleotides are TGTGCCAGCAGAGTAGCGGGAGGGGCTCAAGAGACCCAGTACTTC.

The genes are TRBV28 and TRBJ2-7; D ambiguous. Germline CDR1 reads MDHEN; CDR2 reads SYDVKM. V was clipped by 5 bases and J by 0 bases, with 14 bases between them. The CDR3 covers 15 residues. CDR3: CASSQASTSSYEQYF. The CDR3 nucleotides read TGTGCCAGCAGTCAGGCGTCGACAAGCTCCTACGAGCAGTACTTC.

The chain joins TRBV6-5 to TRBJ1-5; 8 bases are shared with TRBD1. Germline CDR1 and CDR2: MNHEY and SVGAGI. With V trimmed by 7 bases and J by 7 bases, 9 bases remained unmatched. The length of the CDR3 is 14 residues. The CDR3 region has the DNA TGTGCCAGCAAACCGGACAGGGTAGGGCAGCCCCAGCATTTT. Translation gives CASKPDRVGQPQHF.

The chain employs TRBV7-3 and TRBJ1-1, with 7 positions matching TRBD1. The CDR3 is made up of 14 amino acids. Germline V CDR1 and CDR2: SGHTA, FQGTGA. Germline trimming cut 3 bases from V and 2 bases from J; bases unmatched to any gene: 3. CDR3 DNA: TGTGCCAGCAGCTTCGACAGGGCAAACACTGAAGCTTTCTTT. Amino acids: CASSFDRANTEAFF. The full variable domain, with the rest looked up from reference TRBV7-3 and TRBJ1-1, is GAGVSQTPSNKVTEKGKYVELRCDPISGHTALYWYRQSLGQGPEFLIYFQGTGAADDSGLPNDRFFAVRPEGSVSTLKIQRTERGDSAVYLCASSFDRANTEAFFGQGTRLTVV.

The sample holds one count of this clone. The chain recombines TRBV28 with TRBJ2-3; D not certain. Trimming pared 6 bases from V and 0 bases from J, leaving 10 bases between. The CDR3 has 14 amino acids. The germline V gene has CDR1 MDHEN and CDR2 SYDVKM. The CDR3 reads CASRSRGSTDTQYF. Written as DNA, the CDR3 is TGTGCCAGCAGATCGAGAGGTAGCACAGATACGCAGTATTTT.

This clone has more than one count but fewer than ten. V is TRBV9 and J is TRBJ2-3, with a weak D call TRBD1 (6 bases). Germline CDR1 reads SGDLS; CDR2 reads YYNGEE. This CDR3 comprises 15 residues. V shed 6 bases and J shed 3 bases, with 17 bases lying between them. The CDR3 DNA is TGTGCCAGCAACCTTAGGGGGAGTGGGACAGATACGCAGTATTTT. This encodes CASNLRGSGTDTQYF.